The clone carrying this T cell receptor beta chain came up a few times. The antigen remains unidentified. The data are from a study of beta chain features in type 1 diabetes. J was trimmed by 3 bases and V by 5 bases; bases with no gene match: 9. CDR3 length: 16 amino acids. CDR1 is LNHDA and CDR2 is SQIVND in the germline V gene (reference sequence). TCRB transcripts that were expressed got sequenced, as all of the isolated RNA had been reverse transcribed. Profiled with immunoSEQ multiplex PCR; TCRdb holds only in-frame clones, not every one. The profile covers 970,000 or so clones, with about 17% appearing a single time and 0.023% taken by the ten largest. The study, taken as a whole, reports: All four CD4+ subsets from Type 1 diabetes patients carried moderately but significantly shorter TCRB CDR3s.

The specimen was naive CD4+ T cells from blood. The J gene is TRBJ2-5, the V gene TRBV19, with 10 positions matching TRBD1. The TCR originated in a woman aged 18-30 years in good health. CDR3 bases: TGTGCCAGTAGTCTCCAACCGGGACAGGGGAAAGAGACCCAGTACTTC. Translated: CASSLQPGQGKETQYF.